The 18 T cell receptor beta chains below were found in one sample sequenced in a study of radiotherapy plus CTLA-4 blockade in lung cancer. The protocol was immunoSEQ multiplex PCR, while the TCRdb copy is restricted to in-frame clones and leaves out a portion. The table lists roughly 66,000 clones, roughly four fifths of them singletons. The starting material was peripheral blood, obtained from a patient treated with radiotherapy plus ipilimumab. The receptors come from a human donor with non-small cell lung cancer who had a partial response to radiotherapy plus ipilimumab.

The gene calls are TRBV9 and TRBJ2-3; D is uncertain. The CDR3 spans 14 residues. Per germline, CDR1 SGDLS and CDR2 YYNGEE. V dropped 0 bases and J dropped 7 bases, with 12 bases sitting between them. Here the CDR3 reads CASSVGSRLNTQYF. The CDR3 DNA reads TGTGCCAGCAGCGTAGGCTCTAGGTTGAATACGCAGTATTTT.

This chain connects TRBV5-1 to TRBJ2-1; 8 bases fit TRBD2. V gave up 3 bases and J gave up 6 bases; unmatched junction bases: 14. Germline V gene data show CDR1 as SGHRS and CDR2 as YFSETQ. The CDR3 totals 17 residues. In nucleotides, the CDR3 is TGCGCCAGCAGCTGGGGGAGTGCGCACGGGGGGGGCAATGAGCAGTTCTTC. This codes for CASSWGSAHGGGNEQFF. The variable domain in full, with the rest retrieved from reference TRBV5-1 and TRBJ2-1, is KAGVTQTPRYLIKTRGQQVTLSCSPISGHRSVSWYQQTPGQGLQFLFEYFSETQRNKGNFPGRFSGRQFSNSRSEMNVSTLELGDSALYLCASSWGSAHGGGNEQFFGPGTRLTVL.

This chain links TRBV7-2 with TRBJ2-3; tentative D call: TRBD2 (5 bases). V was shortened by 6 bases and J by 4 bases, with 8 bases between the two germline ends. This CDR3 is built from 12 residues. Germline CDR1 reads SGHTA; CDR2 reads FQGNSA. CDR3 in amino acids: CASSLLADTQYF. The CDR3 nucleotides are TGTGCCAGCAGTTTACTAGCAGATACGCAGTATTTT. The whole variable domain, filled in from reference TRBV7-2 and TRBJ2-3, reads GAGVSQSPSNKVTEKGKDVELRCDPISGHTALYWYRQSLGQGLEFLIYFQGNSAPDKSGLPSDRFSAERTGGSVSTLTIQRTQQEDSAVYLCASSLLADTQYFGPGTRLTVL.

The chain recombines TRBV29-1 with TRBJ1-1; TRBD1 aligns across 7 bases. CDR1 is SQVTM, CDR2 ANQGSEA, per germline. Trimming removed 6 bases from V and 4 bases from J; junction bases left unmatched: 11. This CDR3 comprises 14 residues. The CDR3 nucleotides are TGCAGCGTGGACAGGTCGGAGGGAGGCACTGAAGCTTTCTTT. Protein: CSVDRSEGGTEAFF.

This chain joins TRBV7-9 and TRBJ2-5, with 9 positions matching TRBD1. Trimming at V came to 6 bases and at J to 0 bases, leaving 5 bases not matched to a gene. Per the germline V gene, CDR1 is SEHNR and CDR2 is FQNEAQ (reference sequence). CDR3 size: 15 residues. Here the CDR3 DNA reads TGTGCCAGCAGACGGGACAGGGTGAACCAAGAGACCCAGTACTTC. Translation: CASRRDRVNQETQYF.

The V call is TRBV7-3, the J call TRBJ2-5; D perhaps matches TRBD2 (5 bases). The CDR3 runs 13 residues. Germline V gene lookup returns CDR1 SGHTA and CDR2 FQGTGA. V was pared by 0 bases and J by 5 bases, with 7 bases between. CDR3 in DNA: TGTGCCAGCAGCTTAACTTCTAGCGAGACCCAGTACTTC. Translated, it gives CASSLTSSETQYF.

CDR3: CRGTDNTEAFF. Written as DNA, the CDR3 is TGCAGGGGGACAGATAACACTGAAGCTTTCTTT. J is TRBJ1-1 and V is TRBV20-1; 7 bases are a match to TRBD1. The CDR3 contains 11 residues. From germline, CDR1 is DFQATT and CDR2 SNEGSKA (reference sequence).

The CDR3 coding sequence is TGTGCCAGCAGCCTGAGGGGGGGCCGGACTAGCGGGAGTCGGAATGAGCAGTTCTTC. Encoded protein: CASSLRGGRTSGSRNEQFF. This rearrangement joins TRBV7-6 to TRBJ2-1, with TRBD2 matching over 13 bases. The V gene's germline CDR1 is SGHVS and CDR2 FNYEAQ. This CDR3 comprises 19 residues. Trimming took 5 bases from V and 7 from J; bases not matched to a gene: 17.

The chain couples TRBV28 to TRBJ1-5; 9 nucleotides line up with TRBD1. Trimming cost V 1 base and J 7 bases; bases outside gene matches: 8. The CDR3 is made up of 16 amino acids. CDR1 MDHEN and CDR2 SYDVKM come from the germline V gene. DNA of the CDR3: TGTGCCAGCAGTTTATCGACAGGGGGAGTGGGGCAGCCCCAGCATTTT. Translated, it gives CASSLSTGGVGQPQHF.

V usage is TRBV19 and J usage is TRBJ2-1, with 10 bases aligning to TRBD1. Trimming cost V 5 bases and J 8 bases; bases outside gene matches: 12. This CDR3 has 16 amino acids. Per germline, CDR1 LNHDA and CDR2 SQIVND (reference sequence). As DNA, the CDR3 is TGTGCCAGTAGTCCGGGTCCCGGGACAGGGGATCATGAGCAGTTCTTC. The encoded protein is CASSPGPGTGDHEQFF.

The V and J genes are TRBV5-1 and TRBJ2-6, with 8 bases that match TRBD1. V shed 5 bases and J 2 bases; nucleotides not matched to a gene: 9. The CDR3 contains 17 residues. From germline, CDR1 is SGHRS and CDR2 YFSETQ. The CDR3 protein is CASRRDPTGAGANVLTF. CDR3 nucleotide sequence: TGCGCCAGCAGGCGTGACCCGACAGGGGCTGGGGCCAACGTCCTGACTTTC.

This rearrangement joins TRBV5-4 to TRBJ2-5; TRBD1 might be the D (6 bases). The V gene's germline CDR1 is SGHNT and CDR2 YYREEE (reference sequence). This CDR3 spans 13 amino acids. The germline V and J ends were trimmed by 4 bases and 9 bases, with 16 bases remaining between them. CDR3 in amino acids: CASSLWGREAQYF. As DNA, the CDR3 is TGTGCCAGCAGCCTGTGGGGGCGTGAGGCCCAGTACTTC. Looking up the rest from reference TRBV5-4 and TRBJ2-5 gives the full variable domain: ETGVTQSPTHLIKTRGQQVTLRCSSQSGHNTVSWYQQALGQGPQFIFQYYREEENGRGNFPPRFSGLQFPNYSSELNVNALELDDSALYLCASSLWGREAQYFGPGTRLLVL.

This chain joins TRBV5-1 and TRBJ2-1, with D perhaps matching TRBD1 (5 bases). The V and J ends lost 0 bases and 1 base respectively, with 5 bases between them. In germline, CDR1 is SGHRS, CDR2 YFSETQ. There are 14 residues in the CDR3. CDR3 in DNA: TGCGCCAGCAGCTTGGAGGGGTCCTACAATGAGCAGTTCTTC. Translation gives CASSLEGSYNEQFF.

This clone was counted once. This sequence joins TRBV10-3 and TRBJ1-5; D is perhaps TRBD1 (5 bases). This CDR3 has 12 residues. Germline V gives CDR1 ENHRY, CDR2 SYGVKD. Trimming cost V 8 bases and J 3 bases, with 8 bases left between them. CDR3 in amino acids: CAIQGINQPQHF. CDR3 in DNA: TGTGCCATCCAGGGTATCAATCAGCCCCAGCATTTT.

The chain uses TRBV5-1 and TRBJ2-5; 12 positions agree with TRBD2. CDR1 and CDR2 from the germline V gene are SGHRS and YFSETQ. This CDR3 spans 16 amino acids. V trimming: 4 bases; J trimming: 5 bases; junction bases outside the gene matches: 9. The DNA for the CDR3 is TGCGCCAGCAGCACCCGACTAGCGGGAGATGTGGAGACCCAGTACTTC. Residues: CASSTRLAGDVETQYF.

The DNA of the CDR3 is TGTGCCAGCAGCATACTAGGGACAGGGGAAGGCTACACCTTC. Protein product: CASSILGTGEGYTF. The chain has TRBV7-9 and TRBJ1-2; 10 bases align to TRBD1. The V gene end was trimmed by 5 bases and the J gene end by 8 bases; junction bases not matched to a gene: 8. Germline CDR1 is SEHNR and CDR2 is FQNEAQ (reference sequence). The CDR3 has 14 amino acids.

This clone was counted a single time. The J gene is TRBJ2-7, the V gene TRBV4-1; 8 bases agree with TRBD1. The CDR3 has 14 amino acids. The germline V gene encodes CDR1 MGHRA and CDR2 YSYEKL. The junction had 9 bases not matched to a gene; V was cut back by 9 bases and J by 2 bases. The DNA for the CDR3 is TGCGCCAGTCGGCCGGGGACAGGAGCCTACGAGCAGTACTTC. Protein sequence: CASRPGTGAYEQYF.

The chain uses TRBV28 and TRBJ1-2; unclear D gene. Germline loops: CDR1 MDHEN, CDR2 SYDVKM. This CDR3 has 12 residues. The V end lost 10 bases, the J end lost 7 bases, and 16 bases lay between the germline ends. The DNA for the CDR3 is TGTGCCACCGGACCGGGGAGGAGTGGCTACACCTTC. Translation: CATGPGRSGYTF.